This record looks at one T cell receptor (beta chain) sequence and its context. This sample is drawn from a study of T cells in Graves' hyperthyroidism and ophthalmopathy. Germline values: CDR1 DFQATT, CDR2 SNEGSKA (reference sequence). The CDR3 is made up of 14 amino acids. Germline trimming cut 3 bases from V and 4 bases from J; bases unmatched to any gene: 4. Ophthalmopathy patients showed a Clinical Activity Score of at least 3, NOSPECS grade of at least 4 and duration under 3 months. Clinicians diagnosed patients from clinical symptoms, serum thyroxine and TRAb, thyroid ultrasound and orbital computed tomography. Amplified regions were TCR beta CDR3 sequences from RNA transcripts. A set of HTBI primers served as the primers for a first-round RT-PCR of the TCR CDR3. TCRdb re-analysed the multiplex PCR reads in MiXCR, keeping a single row per CDR3 protein. The sample has approximately 690,000 distinct CDR3 sequences, roughly 15% seen once.

The material sequenced was blood. The rearrangement links TRBV20-1 to TRBJ1-2, with 11 bases that match TRBD1. This receptor was obtained from a woman between 50 and 59 years old with Graves' ophthalmopathy. Written as DNA, the CDR3 is TGCAGTGCTAGCGAGGGGACAGGGGGCTATGGCTACACCTTC. This gives the protein CSASEGTGGYGYTF.